These T cell receptor beta chains were read from a single sample in a study of early T cells in non-severe SARS-CoV-2 infection. TCRdb processed the 5' RACE reads anew with MiXCR; each CDR3 protein has one entry. The sample yields tens of thousands of distinct CDR3 sequences, more than 8% seen once. The sample taken for sequencing was whole blood. Every receptor here comes from an adult who was a healthcare worker with PCR-confirmed SARS-CoV-2 infection or an uninfected control (not recorded which). The CDR3 runs from the conserved cysteine through the conserved F or W. Fields, in order: V gene, J gene, clone size, D gene, CDR3 DNA, CDR3 protein. D genes are given only for firm matches. The size entry is marked missing in some rows and otherwise reads once, few, many or a size class.

TRBV28	TRBJ2-3	many	-	TGTGCCAGCACCCCAGACGGGGTACAAACCACAGATACGCAGTATTTT	CASTPDGVQTTDTQYF
TRBV19	TRBJ2-7	many	-	TGTGCCAGTAGTATAGGAGTCGGGGAGGACGAGCAGTACTTC	CASSIGVGEDEQYF
TRBV20-1	TRBJ2-7	many	TRBD1	TGCAGTGCTGGGCGGGACAGGCAGTTTGGCGAGCAGTACTTC	CSAGRDRQFGEQYF
TRBV20-1	TRBJ1-5	many	-	TGCAGTGCTAGTCAGAGCAATCAGCCCCAGCATTTT	CSASQSNQPQHF
TRBV6-5	TRBJ1-1	many	TRBD1	TGTGCCAGCAGGCGCGGGACAGGGGGCCGGGGTACTGAAGCTTTCTTT	CASRRGTGGRGTEAFF
TRBV7-8	TRBJ2-1	-	-	TGTGCCAGCAGCTTAACTCGACTACGCCCTAACAATGAGCAGTTCTTC	CASSLTRLRPNNEQFF
TRBV29-1	TRBJ2-2	many	TRBD2	TGCAGCGTTTCGGGGACTATCCTACAATCTAACACCGGGGAGCTGTTTTTT	CSVSGTILQSNTGELFF
TRBV2	TRBJ2-4	few	-	TGTGCCAGCAGTGGATTGGCGCTTAACATTCAGTACTTC	CASSGLALNIQYF
TRBV11-2	TRBJ2-7	many	TRBD2	TGTGCCAGCAGCCCGGCGGGGGAAGAGCAGTACTTC	CASSPAGEEQYF
TRBV29-1	TRBJ1-2	many	-	TGCAGCGTTGAAGAGCCGAGGGGATATGGCTACACCTTC	CSVEEPRGYGYTF